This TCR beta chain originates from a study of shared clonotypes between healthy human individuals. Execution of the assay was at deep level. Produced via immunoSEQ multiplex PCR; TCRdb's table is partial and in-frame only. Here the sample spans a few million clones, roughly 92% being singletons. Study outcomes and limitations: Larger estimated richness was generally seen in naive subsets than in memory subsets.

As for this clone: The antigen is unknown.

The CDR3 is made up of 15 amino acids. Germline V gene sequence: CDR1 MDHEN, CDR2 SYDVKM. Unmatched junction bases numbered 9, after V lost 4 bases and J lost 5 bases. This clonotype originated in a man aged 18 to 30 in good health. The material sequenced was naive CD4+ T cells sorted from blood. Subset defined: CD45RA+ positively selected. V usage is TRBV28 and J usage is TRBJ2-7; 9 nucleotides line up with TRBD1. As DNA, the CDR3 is TGTGCCAGCAGTTCTCCCGGGACAGGGACCGACGAGCAGTACTTC. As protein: CASSSPGTGTDEQYF.